This T cell receptor beta chain emerged from a study of T-cell memory formation after mild COVID-19. Study-level findings and limits: The authors did not confirm SARS-CoV-2 specificity of second-wave clones peaking day 37. A subset of responding clones appeared in pre-infection memory, suggesting cross-reactive memory joined.

TCRalpha and TCRbeta libraries used 5'RACE with constant-segment primers and UMIs. TCRdb processed the 5' RACE reads anew with MiXCR; each CDR3 protein has one entry. The top ten hold under 30% of the sample, which has about 57,000 distinct CDR3 sequences, 9.5% to 15% seen once. The table lists this clonotype with a count of one. Its target is unknown. Between the trimmed V and J ends, which lost 2 bases and 3 bases, there was a span of 11 bases. The germline gives CDR1 SGHRS, CDR2 YFSETQ. CDR3 length equals 14 residues. The V gene is TRBV5-1, the J gene TRBJ1-1; perhaps TRBD1 as D (6 bases). Sequenced input: PBMCs or a T cell subset sorted from them (not recorded which). This sequence originates from a man aged 18 to 35 who had mild COVID-19 (a few samples of this study predate the infection). Cell type and time point are not known. CDR3 sequence: CASSLGGAYTEAFF. The CDR3 region has the DNA TGCGCCAGCAGCTTAGGGGGGGCGTACACTGAAGCTTTCTTT.